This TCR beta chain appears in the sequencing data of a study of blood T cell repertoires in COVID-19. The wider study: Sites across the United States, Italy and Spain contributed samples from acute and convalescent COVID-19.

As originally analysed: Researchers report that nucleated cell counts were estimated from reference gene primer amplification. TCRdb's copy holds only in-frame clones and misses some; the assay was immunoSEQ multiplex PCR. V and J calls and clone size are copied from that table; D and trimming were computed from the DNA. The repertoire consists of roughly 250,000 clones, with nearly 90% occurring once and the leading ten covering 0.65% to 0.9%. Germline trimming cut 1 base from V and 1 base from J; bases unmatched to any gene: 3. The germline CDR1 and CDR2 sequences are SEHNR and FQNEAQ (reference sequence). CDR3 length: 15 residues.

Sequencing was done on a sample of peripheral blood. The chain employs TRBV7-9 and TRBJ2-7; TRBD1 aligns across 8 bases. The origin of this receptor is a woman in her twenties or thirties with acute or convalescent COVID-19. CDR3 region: CASSLVGDRSYEQYF. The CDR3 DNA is TGTGCCAGCAGCTTAGTGGGGGACAGGTCCTACGAGCAGTACTTC. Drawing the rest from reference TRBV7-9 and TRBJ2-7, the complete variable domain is DTGVSQNPRHKITKRGQNVTFRCDPISEHNRLYWYRQTLGQGPEFLTYFQNEAQLEKSRLLSDRFSAERPKGSFSTLEIQRTEQGDSAMYLCASSLVGDRSYEQYFGPGTRLTVT.